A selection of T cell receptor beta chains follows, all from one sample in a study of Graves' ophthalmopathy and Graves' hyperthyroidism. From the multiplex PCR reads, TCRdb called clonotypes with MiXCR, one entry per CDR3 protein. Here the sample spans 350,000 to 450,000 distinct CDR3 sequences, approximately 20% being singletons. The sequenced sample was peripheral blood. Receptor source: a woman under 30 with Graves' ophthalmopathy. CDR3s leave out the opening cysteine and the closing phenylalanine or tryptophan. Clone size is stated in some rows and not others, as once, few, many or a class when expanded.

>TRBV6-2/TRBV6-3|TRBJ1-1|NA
ASSYSGRANTEAF
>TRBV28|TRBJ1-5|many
ASSNNQPQH
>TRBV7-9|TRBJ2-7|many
ASSGEGEQY
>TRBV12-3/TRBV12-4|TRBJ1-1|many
ASSSSTGTEAF
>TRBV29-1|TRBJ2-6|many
SVEGVGANVLT
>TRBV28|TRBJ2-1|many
ASSLTPGSTIYNEQF
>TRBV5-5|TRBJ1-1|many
ASSFRLGEAF
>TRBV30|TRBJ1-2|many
AWSGTVSYGYT
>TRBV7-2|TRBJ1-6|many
ASSWDGNSPLH
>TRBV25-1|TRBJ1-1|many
ASSESARGTEAF
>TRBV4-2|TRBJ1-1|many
ASSQDRATLNTEAF
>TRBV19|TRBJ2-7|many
ASSLAHPEGRPYEQY
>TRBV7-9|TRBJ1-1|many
ASHGTGDRNTEAF
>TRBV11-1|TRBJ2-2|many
ASSSGTLRGSGELF
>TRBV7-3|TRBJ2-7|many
ASSFRGAISYEQY
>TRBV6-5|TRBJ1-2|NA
ASSFDGGLGGYT
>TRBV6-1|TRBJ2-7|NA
ASSDVPGQGYEQY
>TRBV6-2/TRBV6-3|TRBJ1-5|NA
ASSYPIEGHSNQPQH
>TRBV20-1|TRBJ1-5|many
SARDHSGAGQPQH
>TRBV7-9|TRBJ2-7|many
ASSRDRGNEQY
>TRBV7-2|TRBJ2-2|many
ASSVLPATGANTGELF
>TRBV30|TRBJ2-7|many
AWRTGGLDEQY
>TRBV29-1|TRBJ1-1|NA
SGQNTEAF
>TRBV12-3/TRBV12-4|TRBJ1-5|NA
ASSLRAYSNQPQH
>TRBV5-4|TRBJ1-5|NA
ASSLAGTRGTNQPQH
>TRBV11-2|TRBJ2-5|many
ASSLGTRVTQY
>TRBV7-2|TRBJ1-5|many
ASLEGNGNQPQH
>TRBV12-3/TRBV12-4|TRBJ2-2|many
ASSSTGGDRTGELF
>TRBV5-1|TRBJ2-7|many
ASSPLAGAAYEQY
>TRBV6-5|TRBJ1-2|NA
ASSYFMASQEGYT
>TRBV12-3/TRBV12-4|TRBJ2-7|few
ASSRGQGGQQY
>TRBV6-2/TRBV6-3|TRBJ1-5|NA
ASSSGRDREWQPQH
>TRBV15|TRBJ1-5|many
ATSSWFSNQPQH
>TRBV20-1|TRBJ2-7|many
SARSGQVQQY
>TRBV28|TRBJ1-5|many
ASGRVSNQPQH
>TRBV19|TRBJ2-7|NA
ASRPGLPAHEQY
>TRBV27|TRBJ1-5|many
ASSFSPRDQPQH
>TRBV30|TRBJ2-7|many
AWSAQGAYYEQY
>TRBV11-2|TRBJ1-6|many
ASSPRAGTDSPLH
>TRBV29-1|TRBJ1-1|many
SVPAAEAF
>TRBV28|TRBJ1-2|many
ASSRRLEVDYGYT
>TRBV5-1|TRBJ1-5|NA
ASRPNTEWPQH
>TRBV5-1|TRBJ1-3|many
ASSLEGTVGNTIY
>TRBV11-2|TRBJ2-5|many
ASSPPPLETQY
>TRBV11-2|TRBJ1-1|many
ASSLPGLGNTEAF
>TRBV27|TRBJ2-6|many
ASSLGMRKAGANVLT
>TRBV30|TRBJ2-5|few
AWSVYSQETQY
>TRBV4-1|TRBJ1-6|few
ASSQPGGSSYNSPLH
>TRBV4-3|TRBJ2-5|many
ASSSGTAGGTQY
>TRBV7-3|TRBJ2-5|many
ASSQGNRGRETQY
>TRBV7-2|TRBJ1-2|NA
ASSLLDRGPWGYT
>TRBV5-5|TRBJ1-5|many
ASSAGTHSNQPQH
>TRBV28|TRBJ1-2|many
ASSSPRGGTYGYT
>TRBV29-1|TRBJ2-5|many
SVEDRQTRETQY
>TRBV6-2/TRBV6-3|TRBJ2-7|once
ASSSPLAGIYEQY
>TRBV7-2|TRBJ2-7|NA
ASSPRLRTYEQY
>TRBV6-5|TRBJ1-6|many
ASSYEGQRNSPLH
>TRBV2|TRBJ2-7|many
ASSEGKGEQY
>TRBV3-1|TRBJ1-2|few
ASSQGGAAGGIVGGYT